This T cell receptor (beta chain) was documented in a study of PD-L1 blockade in urothelial cancer. Here immunoSEQ multiplex PCR was the method, and the copy in TCRdb shows in-frame clones only, minus some. The table lists about 17,000 clones, 70% to 90% of them singletons. Noted time point: pretreatment peripheral blood. A few counts support this clone. The sample in question was PBMCs, obtained around atezolizumab (anti-PD-L1) treatment. The receptor was isolated from a man between 70 and 80 years old with urothelial cancer.

CDR3 in amino acids: CASSIAGGLETQYF. The CDR3 nucleotides read TGTGCCAGTAGTATTGCGGGGGGGTTGGAGACCCAGTACTTC. The J gene is TRBJ2-5, the V gene TRBV19, with 9 bases fitting TRBD2. CDR1 LNHDA and CDR2 SQIVND come from the germline V gene (reference sequence). This CDR3 contains 14 residues. The trim removed 3 bases at V and 5 bases at J, leaving 4 bases unmatched.